This T cell receptor beta chain was sequenced for a study of blood T cell repertoires in COVID-19. Study details: Sites in the United States, Italy and Spain provided acute and convalescent COVID-19 samples.

Seattle researchers signed up patients amid active infection and tracked them longitudinally. Original analysis: Estimation of nucleated cell counts relied on the amplification of reference gene primers. Data came from immunoSEQ multiplex PCR; TCRdb stores just in-frame clones and leaves some out. The V and J calls and clone size are taken from that table; D and trimming were inferred from the DNA. The data contain about 80,000 clones, around 82% of them seen just once; the ten biggest clones take up 36%. The germline V and J ends were trimmed by 3 bases and 6 bases, with 9 bases remaining between them. The CDR3 has 12 residues. The V gene's germline CDR1 is LNHDA and CDR2 SQIVND (reference sequence).

The chain joins TRBV19 to TRBJ2-7, with D maybe TRBD1 (6 bases). This clonotype was sampled from a man in his 60s with COVID-19, enrolled during active disease. Sequenced sample: peripheral blood. The CDR3 nucleotides read TGTGCCAGTAGTATGGGGACACTCGAGCAGTACTTC. This codes for CASSMGTLEQYF.